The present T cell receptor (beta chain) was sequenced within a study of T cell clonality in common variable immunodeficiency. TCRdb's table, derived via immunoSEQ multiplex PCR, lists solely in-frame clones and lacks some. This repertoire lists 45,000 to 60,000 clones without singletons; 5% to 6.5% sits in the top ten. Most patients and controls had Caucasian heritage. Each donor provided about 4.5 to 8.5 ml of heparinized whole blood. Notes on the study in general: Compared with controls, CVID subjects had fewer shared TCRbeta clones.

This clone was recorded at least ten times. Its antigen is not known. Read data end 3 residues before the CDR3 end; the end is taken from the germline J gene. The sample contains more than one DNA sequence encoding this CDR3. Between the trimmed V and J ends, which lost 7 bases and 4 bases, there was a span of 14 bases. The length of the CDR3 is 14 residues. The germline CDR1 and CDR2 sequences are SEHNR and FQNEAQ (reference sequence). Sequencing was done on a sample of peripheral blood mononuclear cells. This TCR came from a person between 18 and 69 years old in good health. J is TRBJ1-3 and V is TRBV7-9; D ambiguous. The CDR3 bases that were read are TGTGCCAGCACCCTATTGGAAGGGGGAAACACC. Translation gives CASTLLEGGNT. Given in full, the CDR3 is CASTLLEGGNTIYF.